Below, one T cell receptor beta chain is given with its context. The sample comes from a study of shared clonotypes between healthy human individuals. Across the study: Used for every donor were three CD4 naive, three CD4 memory, two CD8 naive and one CD8 memory plate.

The CDR3 covers 17 residues. Germline CDR1 and CDR2: MDHEN and SYDVKM. The germline V and J ends were trimmed by 1 base and 1 base, with 14 bases remaining between them. A CD45RA+ naive subset and a CD45RA-negative memory subset were split from CD4+ cells. Original analysis: Filtering differed for immunoSEQ, which gave only junction sequences without quality scores. The protocol was immunoSEQ multiplex PCR, while the TCRdb copy is restricted to in-frame clones and leaves out a portion. Clonal size and the V and J genes are those of that table, whereas D and trimming came from the DNA. The sample lists around 600,000 clones, 97% seen once, with approximately 0.057% in the top ten.

Input material: naive CD4+ T cells sorted from blood. Specified subset: CD45RA+ positively selected. The chain recombines TRBV28 with TRBJ1-3; weak D call: TRBD1 (5 bases). The sequence came from a woman between 25 and 40 years old in good health. The CDR3 DNA follows: TGTGCCAGCAGTTTATCAGGGATTGACCGGTCTGGAAACACCATATATTTT. It is translated as CASSLSGIDRSGNTIYF.